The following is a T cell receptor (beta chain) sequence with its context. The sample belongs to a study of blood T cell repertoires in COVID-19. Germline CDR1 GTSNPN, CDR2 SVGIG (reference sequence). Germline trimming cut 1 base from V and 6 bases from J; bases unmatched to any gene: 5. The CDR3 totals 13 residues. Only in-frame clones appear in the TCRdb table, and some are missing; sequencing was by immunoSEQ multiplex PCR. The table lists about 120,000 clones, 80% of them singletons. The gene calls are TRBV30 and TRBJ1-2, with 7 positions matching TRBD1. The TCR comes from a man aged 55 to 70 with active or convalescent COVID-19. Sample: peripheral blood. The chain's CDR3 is CAWSADRVNGYTF. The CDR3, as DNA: TGTGCCTGGAGTGCCGACAGGGTTAATGGCTACACCTTC.